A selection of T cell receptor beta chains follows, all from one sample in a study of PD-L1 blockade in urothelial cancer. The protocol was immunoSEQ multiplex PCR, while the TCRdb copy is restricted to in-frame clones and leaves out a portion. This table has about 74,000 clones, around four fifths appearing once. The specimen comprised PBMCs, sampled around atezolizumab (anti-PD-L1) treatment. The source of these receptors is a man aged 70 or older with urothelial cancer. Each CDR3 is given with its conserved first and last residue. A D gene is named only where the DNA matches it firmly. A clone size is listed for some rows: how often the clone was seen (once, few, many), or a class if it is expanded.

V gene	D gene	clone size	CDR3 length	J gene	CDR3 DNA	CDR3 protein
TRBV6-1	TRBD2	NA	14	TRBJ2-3	TGTGCCAGCAGTGGACTAGCAAACACAGATACGCAGTATTTT	CASSGLANTDTQYF
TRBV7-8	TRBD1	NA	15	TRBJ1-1	TGTGCCAGCAGCATCGGACAGGGGGCTCTCACTGAAGCTTTCTTT	CASSIGQGALTEAFF
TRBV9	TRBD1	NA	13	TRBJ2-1	TGTGCCAGCAGCGTCCAGGGGGCCGATGAGCAGTTCTTC	CASSVQGADEQFF
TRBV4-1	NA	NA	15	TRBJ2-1	TGCGCCAGCAGCCAAGCCCTGCAGGGAACCGATGAGCAGTTCTTC	CASSQALQGTDEQFF
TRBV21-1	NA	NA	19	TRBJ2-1	TGTGCCAGCAGCCCTCCCCCTTTATTTCTAGCGGGAGACTACAATGAGCAGTTCTTC	CASSPPPLFLAGDYNEQFF
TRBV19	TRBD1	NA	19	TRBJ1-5	TGTGCCAGTAGAGACCGACTGGGACAGGGGGTCGGAGGCAATCAGCCCCAGCATTTT	CASRDRLGQGVGGNQPQHF
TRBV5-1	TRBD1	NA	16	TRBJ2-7	TGCGCCAGCAGCTTTCACCTGGGACAGGGGGAGAACGAGCAGTACTTC	CASSFHLGQGENEQYF
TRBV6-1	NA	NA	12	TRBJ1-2	TGTGCCAGCAGTGAACAACTCTATGGCTACACCTTC	CASSEQLYGYTF
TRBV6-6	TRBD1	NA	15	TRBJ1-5	TGTGCCAGCAGTTCCGACAGGGGTAGCAATCAGCCCCAGCATTTT	CASSSDRGSNQPQHF
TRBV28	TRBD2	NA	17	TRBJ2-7	TGTGCCAGCAGCCCCCCCCTAGCGGGGTCTTTCTCCTACGAGCAGTACTTC	CASSPPLAGSFSYEQYF
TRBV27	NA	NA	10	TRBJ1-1	TGTGCCAGCAGGGCAGGGAAAGCTTTCTTT	CASRAGKAFF
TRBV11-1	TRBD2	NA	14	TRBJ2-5	TGTGCCAGCAGCTTAGCGACGGGGGGGGAGACCCAGTACTTC	CASSLATGGETQYF
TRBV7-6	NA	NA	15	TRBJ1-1	TGTGCCAGCAGCTTCCCATTCCAGGAGAACACTGAAGCTTTCTTT	CASSFPFQENTEAFF
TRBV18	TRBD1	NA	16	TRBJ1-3	TGTGCCAGCTCGCCGGGACAGGGGGCGAGTGGAAACACCATATATTTT	CASSPGQGASGNTIYF
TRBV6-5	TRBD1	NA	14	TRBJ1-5	TGTGCCAGCAGTTCGGGACAGGGCGGGCAGCCCCAGCATTTT	CASSSGQGGQPQHF
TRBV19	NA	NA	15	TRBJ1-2	TGTGCCAGTAGTACCGCGGGAAGTACTAACTATGGCTACACCTTC	CASSTAGSTNYGYTF
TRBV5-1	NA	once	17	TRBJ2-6	TGCGCCAGCAGGGAACGGACTGGTTACTCTGGGGCCAACGTCCTGACTTTC	CASRERTGYSGANVLTF
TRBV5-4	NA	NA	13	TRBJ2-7	TGTGCCAGCAGCTCGCGTTGGGGGGACGAGCAGTACTTC	CASSSRWGDEQYF
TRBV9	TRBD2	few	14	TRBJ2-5	TGTGCCAGCAGCGTAGGCGGGAGTTTAGAGACCCAGTACTTC	CASSVGGSLETQYF
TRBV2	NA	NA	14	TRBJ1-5	TGTGCCAGCAGTCGGACAGATAGCAATCAGCCCCAGCATTTT	CASSRTDSNQPQHF
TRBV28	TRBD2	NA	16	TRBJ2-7	TGTGCCAGCAGTTTATGGGGTGGGACTAGCACCTACGAGCAGTACTTC	CASSLWGGTSTYEQYF
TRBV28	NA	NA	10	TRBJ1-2	TGTGCCAGCAGCAGCTATGGCTACACCTTC	CASSSYGYTF
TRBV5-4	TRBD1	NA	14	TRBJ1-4	TGTGCCAGCAGCCCGGACAGGGCTGTAGGAAAACTGTTTTTT	CASSPDRAVGKLFF
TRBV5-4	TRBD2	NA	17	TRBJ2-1	TGTGCCAGCAGCTTGGCCAGGGCTAGCGGGATTTCCAATGAGCAGTTCTTC	CASSLARASGISNEQFF
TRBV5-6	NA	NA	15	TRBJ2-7	TGTGCCAGCAGCTTGCGTATCGGGTTGTTCGACGAGCAGTACTTC	CASSLRIGLFDEQYF
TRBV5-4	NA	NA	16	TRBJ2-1	TGTGCCAGCAGCCCTCAAGCGGGCCACACGGCGAATGAGCAGTTCTTC	CASSPQAGHTANEQFF
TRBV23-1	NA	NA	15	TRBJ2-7	TGCGCCAGCAGTCTACTCCGGGTTCCATCCTACGAGCAGTACTTC	CASSLLRVPSYEQYF
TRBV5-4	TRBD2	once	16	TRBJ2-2	TGTGCCAGCAGCGGGGTGGCGGGGGGAAACACCGGGGAGCTGTTTTTT	CASSGVAGGNTGELFF
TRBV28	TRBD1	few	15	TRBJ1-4	TGTGCCAGCAGTCCTCCGGGACAGACTAATGAAAAACTGTTTTTT	CASSPPGQTNEKLFF
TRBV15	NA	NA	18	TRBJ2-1	TGTGCCACCAGCAGAGATCGGGTCCGGGACTCCCGATACAATGAGCAGTTCTTC	CATSRDRVRDSRYNEQFF
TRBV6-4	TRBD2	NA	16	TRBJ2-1	TGTGCCAGCAGTGACTCGAGAGGCGGGAGAATAAATGAGCAGTTCTTC	CASSDSRGGRINEQFF
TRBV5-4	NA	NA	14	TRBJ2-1	TGTGCCAGCAGCTCCTCGAGGGTCGGCGATGAGCAGTTCTTC	CASSSSRVGDEQFF
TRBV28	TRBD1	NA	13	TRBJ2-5	TGTGCCAGCCTAACAGGGGGCGCGGAGACCCAGTACTTC	CASLTGGAETQYF
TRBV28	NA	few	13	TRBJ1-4	TGTGCCAGCAGTATCGTACAGGCTGAAAAACTGTTTTTT	CASSIVQAEKLFF
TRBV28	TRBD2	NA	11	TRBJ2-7	TGTGCCAGCAGGACCGGGACTAGGGTAGGCTTC	CASRTGTRVGF
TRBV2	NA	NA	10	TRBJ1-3	TGTGCCAGCAGTGCAGAGGGCCTATATTTT	CASSAEGLYF
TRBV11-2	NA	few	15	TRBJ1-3	TGTGCCAGCAGCTTGGGACTGAACTCTGGAAACACCATATATTTT	CASSLGLNSGNTIYF